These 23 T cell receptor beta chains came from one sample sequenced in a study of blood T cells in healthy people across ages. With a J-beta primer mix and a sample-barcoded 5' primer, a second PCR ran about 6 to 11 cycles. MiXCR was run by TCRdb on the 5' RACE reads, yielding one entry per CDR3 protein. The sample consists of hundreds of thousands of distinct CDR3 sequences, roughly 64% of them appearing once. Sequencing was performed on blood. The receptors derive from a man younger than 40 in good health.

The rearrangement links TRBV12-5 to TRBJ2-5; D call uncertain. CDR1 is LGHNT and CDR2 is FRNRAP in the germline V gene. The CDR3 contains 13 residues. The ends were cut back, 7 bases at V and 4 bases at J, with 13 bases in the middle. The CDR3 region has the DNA TGTGCTAGTGCCCAGGAGTACGGAGAGACCCAGTACTTC. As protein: CASAQEYGETQYF.

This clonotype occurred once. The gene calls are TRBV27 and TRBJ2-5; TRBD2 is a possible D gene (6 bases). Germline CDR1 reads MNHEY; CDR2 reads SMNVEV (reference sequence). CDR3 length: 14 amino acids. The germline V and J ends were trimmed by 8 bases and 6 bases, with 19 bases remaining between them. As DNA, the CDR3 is TGTGCCAGCGGGGGATACACAGGAGGGAAGACCCAGTACTTC. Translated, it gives CASGGYTGGKTQYF.

The CDR3 region is CASSLGPVQETQYF. CDR3 DNA: TGTGCCAGCAGCTTAGGCCCGGTTCAAGAGACCCAGTACTTC. The rearrangement links TRBV11-2 to TRBJ2-5; D is undetermined. In germline, CDR1 is SGHAT, CDR2 FQNNGV. This CDR3 contains 14 residues. Trimming stripped 1 base from V and 2 bases from J, with 8 bases between.

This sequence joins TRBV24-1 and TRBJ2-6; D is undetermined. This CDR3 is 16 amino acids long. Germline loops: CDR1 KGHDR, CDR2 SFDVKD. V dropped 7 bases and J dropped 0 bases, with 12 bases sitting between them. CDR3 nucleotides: TGTGCCACCAGCAGAGACCCCTCCTCTGGGGCCAACGTCCTGACTTTC. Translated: CATSRDPSSGANVLTF.

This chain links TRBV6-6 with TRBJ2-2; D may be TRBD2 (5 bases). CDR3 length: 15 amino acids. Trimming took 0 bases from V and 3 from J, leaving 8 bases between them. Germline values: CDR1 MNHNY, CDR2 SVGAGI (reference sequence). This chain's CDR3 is CASSYSTGYTGELFF. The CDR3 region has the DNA TGTGCCAGCAGTTACTCGACGGGGTACACCGGGGAGCTGTTTTTT.

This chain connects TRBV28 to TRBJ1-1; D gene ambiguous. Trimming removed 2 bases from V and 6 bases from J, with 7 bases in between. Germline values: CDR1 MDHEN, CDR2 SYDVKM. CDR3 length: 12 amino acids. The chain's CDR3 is CASSLAGSEAFF. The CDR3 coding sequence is TGTGCCAGCAGTTTAGCGGGATCTGAAGCTTTCTTT.

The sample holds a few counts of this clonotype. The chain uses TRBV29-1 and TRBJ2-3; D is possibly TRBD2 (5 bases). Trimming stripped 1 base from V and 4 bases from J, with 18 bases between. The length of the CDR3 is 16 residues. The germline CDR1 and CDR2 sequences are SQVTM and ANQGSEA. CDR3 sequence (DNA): TGCAGCGTTGAAGGGGCCTCTGGAGGAGACCCAGATACGCAGTATTTT. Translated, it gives CSVEGASGGDPDTQYF.

The CDR3 protein is CASSQILARNEQYF. CDR3 nucleotides: TGTGCCAGCAGCCAAATACTAGCGCGCAACGAGCAGTACTTC. The rearrangement uses TRBV11-2 and TRBJ2-7; 7 bases match TRBD2. Germline CDR1 and CDR2: SGHAT and FQNNGV. The V segment lost 5 bases and the J segment 5 bases; nucleotides outside the gene matches: 9. This CDR3 contains 14 residues.

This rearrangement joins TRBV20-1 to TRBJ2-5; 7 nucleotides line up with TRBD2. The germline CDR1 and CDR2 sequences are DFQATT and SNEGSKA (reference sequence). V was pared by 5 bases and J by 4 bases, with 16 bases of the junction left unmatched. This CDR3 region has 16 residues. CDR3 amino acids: CSAPPLMPGGRETQYF. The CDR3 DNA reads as TGCAGTGCTCCCCCCCTCATGCCGGGAGGAAGAGAGACCCAGTACTTC.

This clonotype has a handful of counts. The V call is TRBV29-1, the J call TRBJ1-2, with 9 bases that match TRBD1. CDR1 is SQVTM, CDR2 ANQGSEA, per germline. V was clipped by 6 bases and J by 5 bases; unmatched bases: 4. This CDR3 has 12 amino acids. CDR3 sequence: CSVGTGRYGYTF. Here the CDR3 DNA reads TGCAGCGTGGGGACAGGGAGATATGGCTACACCTTC.

This CDR3 reads CASSYGLVIETQYF. The CDR3 DNA follows: TGTGCCAGCAGCTACGGACTAGTCATAGAGACCCAGTACTTC. The rearrangement joins TRBV7-2 to TRBJ2-7; TRBD2 matches 7 bases. The J call may be faulty, since TRBJ2-5 better matches the DNA end. The germline gives CDR1 SGHTA, CDR2 FQGNSA. The CDR3 spans 14 residues.

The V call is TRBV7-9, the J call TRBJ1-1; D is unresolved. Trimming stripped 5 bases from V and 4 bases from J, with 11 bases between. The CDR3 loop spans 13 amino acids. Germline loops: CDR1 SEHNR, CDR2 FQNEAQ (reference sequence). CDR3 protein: CASSPHGGTEAFF. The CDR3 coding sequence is TGTGCCAGCAGCCCACACGGAGGCACTGAAGCTTTCTTT.

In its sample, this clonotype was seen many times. The CDR3: CASSLALGDEQYF. The CDR3 DNA is TGTGCCAGCAGCCTTGCACTAGGGGACGAGCAGTACTTC. The J gene is TRBJ2-7, the V gene TRBV7-9; D assignment may be TRBD1 or TRBD2 (5 bases each). V shed 5 bases and J shed 5 bases, with 13 bases lying between them. This CDR3 is 13 amino acids long. CDR1 and CDR2 (germline): SEHNR, FQNEAQ (reference sequence).

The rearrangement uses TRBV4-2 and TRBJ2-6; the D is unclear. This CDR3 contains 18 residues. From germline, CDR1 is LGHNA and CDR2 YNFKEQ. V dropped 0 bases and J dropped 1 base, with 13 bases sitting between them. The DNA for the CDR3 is TGTGCCAGCAGCCAAGATGGACGTAGCTTATCTGGGGCCAACGTCCTGACTTTC. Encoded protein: CASSQDGRSLSGANVLTF.

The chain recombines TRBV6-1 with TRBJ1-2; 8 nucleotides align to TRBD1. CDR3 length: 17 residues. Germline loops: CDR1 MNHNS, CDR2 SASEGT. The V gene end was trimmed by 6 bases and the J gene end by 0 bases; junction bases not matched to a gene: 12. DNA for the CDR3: TGTGCCAGCAGAGATGCTTGGACAGGGAGGTCTAACTATGGCTACACCTTC. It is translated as CASRDAWTGRSNYGYTF.

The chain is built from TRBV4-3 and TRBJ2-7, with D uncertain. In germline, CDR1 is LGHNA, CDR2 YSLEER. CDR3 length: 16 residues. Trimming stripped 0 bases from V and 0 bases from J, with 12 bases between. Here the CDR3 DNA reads TGCGCCAGCAGCCAAGAATATAGCAGTAGCTCCTACGAGCAGTACTTC. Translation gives CASSQEYSSSSYEQYF.

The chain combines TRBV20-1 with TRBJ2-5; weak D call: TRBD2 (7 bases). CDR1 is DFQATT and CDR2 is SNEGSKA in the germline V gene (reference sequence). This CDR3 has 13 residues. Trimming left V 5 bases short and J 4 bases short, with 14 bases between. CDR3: CSAARGAGETQYF. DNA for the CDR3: TGCAGTGCTGCCCGGGGGGCGGGAGAGACCCAGTACTTC.

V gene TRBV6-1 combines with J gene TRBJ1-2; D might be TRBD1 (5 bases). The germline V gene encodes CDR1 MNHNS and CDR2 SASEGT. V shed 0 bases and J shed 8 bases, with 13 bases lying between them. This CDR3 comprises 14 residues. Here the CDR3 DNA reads TGTGCCAGCAGTGAAGCGTGGGACCTGGGAGGCTACACCTTC. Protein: CASSEAWDLGGYTF.

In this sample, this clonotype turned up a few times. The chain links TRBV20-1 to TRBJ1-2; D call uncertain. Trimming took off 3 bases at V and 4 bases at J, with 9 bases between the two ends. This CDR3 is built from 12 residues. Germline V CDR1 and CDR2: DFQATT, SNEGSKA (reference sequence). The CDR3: CSARFSFYGYTF. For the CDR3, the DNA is TGCAGTGCTAGGTTCAGCTTCTATGGCTACACCTTC.

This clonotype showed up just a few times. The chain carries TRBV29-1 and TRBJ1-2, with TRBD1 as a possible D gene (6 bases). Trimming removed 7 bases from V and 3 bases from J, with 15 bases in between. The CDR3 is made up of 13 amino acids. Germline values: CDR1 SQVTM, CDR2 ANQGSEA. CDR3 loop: CSAREQGHYGYTF. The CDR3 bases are TGCAGCGCCCGAGAACAGGGTCACTATGGCTACACCTTC. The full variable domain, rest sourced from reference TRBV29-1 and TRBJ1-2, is SAVISQKPSRDICQRGTSLTIQCQVDSQVTMMFWYRQQPGQSLTLIATANQGSEATYESGFVIDKFPISRPNLTFSTLTVSNMSPEDSSIYLCSAREQGHYGYTFGSGTRLTVV.

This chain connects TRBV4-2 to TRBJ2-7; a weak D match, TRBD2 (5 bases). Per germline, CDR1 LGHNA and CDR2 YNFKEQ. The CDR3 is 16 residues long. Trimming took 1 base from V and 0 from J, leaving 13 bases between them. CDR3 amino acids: CASSQGHPRGSYEQYF. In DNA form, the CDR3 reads TGTGCCAGCAGCCAAGGGCATCCTCGGGGCTCCTACGAGCAGTACTTC.

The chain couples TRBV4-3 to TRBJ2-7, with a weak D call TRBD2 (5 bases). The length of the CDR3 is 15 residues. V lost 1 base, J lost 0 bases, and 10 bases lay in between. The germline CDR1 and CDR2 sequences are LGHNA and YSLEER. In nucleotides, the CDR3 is TGCGCCAGCAGCCAAGCCCCGGGGAACTCCTACGAGCAGTACTTC. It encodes CASSQAPGNSYEQYF.

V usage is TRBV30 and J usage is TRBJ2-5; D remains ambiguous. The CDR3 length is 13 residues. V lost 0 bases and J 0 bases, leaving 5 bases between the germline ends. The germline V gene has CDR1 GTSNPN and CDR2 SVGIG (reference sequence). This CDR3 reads CAWSVAHQETQYF. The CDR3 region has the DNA TGTGCCTGGAGTGTGGCTCACCAAGAGACCCAGTACTTC.